This T cell receptor (beta chain) emerged from a study of Tregs in tolerant kidney transplant recipients. Findings and limits, study-wide: Tregs expanded with activated donor B cells seemed most donor-specific.

Profiled with immunoSEQ multiplex PCR; TCRdb holds only in-frame clones, not every one. The sample yields about 94,000 clones, approximately 94% seen once. As concerns this clone: Its specificity is unknown.

This CDR3 is 16 amino acids long. V lost 2 bases and J lost 2; bases outside the gene matches: 6. The germline gives CDR1 SGHVS, CDR2 FQNEAQ. Thawed PBMCs were FACS-sorted into unstimulated CD4+CD25+CD127- regulatory T cells, CD4+CD25- non-regulatory cells, CD4 and CD8 cells. The material was CD4+ T cells from blood, obtained before the transplant. This TCR derives from a human donor who received a combined kidney and bone marrow transplant. The chain recombines TRBV7-8 with TRBJ2-7, with 10 nucleotides matching TRBD2. CDR3 residues: CASSLRPAGGTYEQYF. In DNA, the CDR3 is TGTGCCAGCAGCTTAAGGCCAGCGGGAGGGACCTACGAGCAGTACTTC.